The 11 T cell receptor beta chains below were found in one sample sequenced in a study of T cell responses to AZD1222 COVID-19 vaccine. The repertoire was sequenced with immunoSEQ multiplex PCR; TCRdb's copy has only in-frame clones and lacks some. The sample lists tens of thousands of clones, 75% to 85% seen once, with 52% in the top ten. The sample consisted of peripheral blood, taken on day 0 of AZD1222 vaccination. These receptors were obtained from an adult in good health.

Remarks on this clone: At one end the junction does not follow the germline gene, possibly because of a read error. The V and J genes are TRBV3-1 (or the pseudogene TRBV3-2) and TRBJ1-1; a possible D gene is TRBD1 (5 bases). The CDR3 extends over 15 amino acids. Per the germline V gene, CDR1 is LGHDT and CDR2 is YNNKEL (reference sequence). DNA for the CDR3: TGTGCCAGCAGCCAAGCGTACGGGGCCACCACTAAAGCTTTCTTT. This codes for CASSQAYGATTKAFF.

The genes are TRBV5-1 and TRBJ2-6; D perhaps matches TRBD1 (6 bases). The V end lost 4 bases, the J end lost 2 bases, and 10 bases lay between the germline ends. CDR1 and CDR2 (germline): SGHRS, YFSETQ. The CDR3 is made up of 15 amino acids. The CDR3 bases are TGCGCCAGCAGCCCCTCAGGGGCTGGGGCCAACGTCCTGACTTTC. This sequence encodes CASSPSGAGANVLTF.

The rearrangement links TRBV20-1 to TRBJ2-3; D gene ambiguous. Germline V gene lookup returns CDR1 DFQATT and CDR2 SNEGSKA (reference sequence). Deletions cut 5 bases from V and 5 bases from J, with 8 bases between. The CDR3 loop spans 11 amino acids. The CDR3 reads CSASREDTQYF. The CDR3 DNA sequence: TGCAGTGCTTCACGCGAAGATACGCAGTATTTT.

The chain links TRBV12-5 to TRBJ1-4, with D unresolved. V was clipped by 7 bases and J by 4 bases, with 13 bases between them. This CDR3 has 14 residues. CDR1 is LGHNT, CDR2 FRNRAP, per germline. CDR3 sequence reads: CASALRPRNEKLFF. The DNA of the CDR3 is TGTGCTAGTGCCCTACGGCCCCGTAATGAAAAACTGTTTTTT.

The chain carries TRBV7-6 and TRBJ2-1; TRBD1 aligns across 9 bases. The CDR3 runs 15 residues. The V and J ends lost 5 bases and 7 bases, in that order; junction bases with no gene match: 9. Germline loops: CDR1 SGHVS, CDR2 FNYEAQ. The CDR3: CASSRGQGQINEQFF. The DNA for the CDR3 is TGTGCCAGCAGCCGAGGACAGGGGCAAATAAATGAGCAGTTCTTC.

The rearrangement links TRBV11-2 to TRBJ2-1, with D unclear. Germline CDR1 SGHAT, CDR2 FQNNGV. This CDR3 is built from 15 residues. Between the trimmed V and J ends, which lost 1 base and 6 bases, there was a span of 13 bases. The CDR3 DNA reads TGTGCCAGCAGCTTAGGGTTCGGTACGGTCAATGAGCAGTTCTTC. It specifies CASSLGFGTVNEQFF.

The chain carries TRBV28 and TRBJ2-2; TRBD1 might be the D (6 bases). This CDR3 region has 17 residues. V was pared by 8 bases and J by 9 bases, with 28 bases between. Germline values: CDR1 MDHEN, CDR2 SYDVKM. CDR3 bases: TGTGCCAGCCAACAAATACTCCTGGGACACCGTGAACGGGAGCTGTTTTTT. Translation: CASQQILLGHRERELFF.

The chain links TRBV19 to TRBJ1-5; no clear D gene. The CDR3 covers 14 residues. From germline, CDR1 is LNHDA and CDR2 SQIVND (reference sequence). V was clipped by 1 base and J by 2 bases, with 6 bases between them. The DNA of the CDR3 is TGTGCCAGTAGTATAGCCAGCGGCAATCAGCCCCAGCATTTT. Amino acids: CASSIASGNQPQHF. The variable domain in full, with the rest retrieved from reference TRBV19 and TRBJ1-5, is DGGITQSPKYLFRKEGQNVTLSCEQNLNHDAMYWYRQDPGQGLRLIYYSQIVNDFQKGDIAEGYSVSREKKESFPLTVTSAQKNPTAFYLCASSIASGNQPQHFGDGTRLSIL.

The rearrangement joins TRBV29-1 to TRBJ1-1; 9 bases fit TRBD1. V lost 4 bases, J lost 3 bases, and 9 bases stayed unmatched. There are 15 residues in the CDR3. Germline V CDR1 and CDR2: SQVTM, ANQGSEA. This CDR3 is CSVVAPGQGHTEAFF. CDR3 bases: TGCAGCGTTGTTGCTCCGGGACAGGGCCACACTGAAGCTTTCTTT. The whole variable domain, remainder taken from reference TRBV29-1 and TRBJ1-1, is SAVISQKPSRDICQRGTSLTIQCQVDSQVTMMFWYRQQPGQSLTLIATANQGSEATYESGFVIDKFPISRPNLTFSTLTVSNMSPEDSSIYLCSVVAPGQGHTEAFFGQGTRLTVV.

This clone was observed a single time. The chain combines TRBV11-2 with TRBJ1-2; TRBD1 might be the D (6 bases). Germline CDR1 and CDR2: SGHAT and FQNNGV. This CDR3 is built from 12 residues. The germline V and J ends were trimmed by 5 bases and 9 bases, with 13 bases remaining between them. The CDR3 DNA follows: TGTGCCAGCAGCGCCAACAGGGCTAGCTACACCTTC. Protein: CASSANRASYTF.

This chain links TRBV11-2 with TRBJ1-2; TRBD1 matches 12 bases. Germline-derived CDR1 and CDR2 are SGHAT and FQNNGV. The length of the CDR3 is 16 residues. V trimming: 4 bases; J trimming: 7 bases; junction bases outside the gene matches: 10. The CDR3 DNA reads TGTGCCAGCAGCTCGACCGGGACAGGGGGCCTCGGTGGCTACACCTTC. Residues: CASSSTGTGGLGGYTF.